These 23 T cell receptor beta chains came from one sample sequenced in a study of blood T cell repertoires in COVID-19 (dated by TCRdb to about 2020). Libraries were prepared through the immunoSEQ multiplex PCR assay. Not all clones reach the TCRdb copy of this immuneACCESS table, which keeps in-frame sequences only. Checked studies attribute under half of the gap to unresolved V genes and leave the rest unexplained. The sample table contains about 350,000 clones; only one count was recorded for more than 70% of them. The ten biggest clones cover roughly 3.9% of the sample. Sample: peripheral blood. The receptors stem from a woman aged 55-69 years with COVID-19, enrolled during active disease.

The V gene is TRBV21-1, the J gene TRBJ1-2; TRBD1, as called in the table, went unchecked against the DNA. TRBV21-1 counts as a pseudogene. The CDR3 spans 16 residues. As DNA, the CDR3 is TGTGCCAGCAGCTTCCCGACCAAGGGGTTTGCCTATGGCTACACCTTC. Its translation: CASSFPTKGFAYGYTF.

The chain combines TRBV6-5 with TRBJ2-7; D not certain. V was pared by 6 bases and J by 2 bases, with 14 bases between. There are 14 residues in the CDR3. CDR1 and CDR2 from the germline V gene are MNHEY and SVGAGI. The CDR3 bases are TGTGCCAGCAGCTTACCGGGTCCTACCTACGAGCAGTACTTC. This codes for CASSLPGPTYEQYF.

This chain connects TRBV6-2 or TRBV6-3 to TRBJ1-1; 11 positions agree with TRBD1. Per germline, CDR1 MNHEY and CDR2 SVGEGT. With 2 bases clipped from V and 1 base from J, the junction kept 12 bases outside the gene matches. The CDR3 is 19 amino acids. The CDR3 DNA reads TGTGCCAGCAGTTACATCGTCGGGACAGGGGGTTGGGAGAACACTGAAGCTTTCTTT. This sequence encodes CASSYIVGTGGWENTEAFF.

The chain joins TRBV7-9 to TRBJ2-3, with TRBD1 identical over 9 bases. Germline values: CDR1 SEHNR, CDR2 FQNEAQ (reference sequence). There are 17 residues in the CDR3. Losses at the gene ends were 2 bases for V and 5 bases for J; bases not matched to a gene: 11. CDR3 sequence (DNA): TGTGCCAGCAGCTTACCCCGAAGGACAGGGGTGGGAGATACGCAGTATTTT. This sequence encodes CASSLPRRTGVGDTQYF.

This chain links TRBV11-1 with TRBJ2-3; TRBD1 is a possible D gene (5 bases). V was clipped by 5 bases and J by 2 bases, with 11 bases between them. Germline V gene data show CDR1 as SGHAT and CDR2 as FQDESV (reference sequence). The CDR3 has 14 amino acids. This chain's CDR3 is CASSTGHLTDTQYF. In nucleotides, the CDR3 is TGTGCCAGCAGCACCGGACACCTCACAGATACGCAGTATTTT.

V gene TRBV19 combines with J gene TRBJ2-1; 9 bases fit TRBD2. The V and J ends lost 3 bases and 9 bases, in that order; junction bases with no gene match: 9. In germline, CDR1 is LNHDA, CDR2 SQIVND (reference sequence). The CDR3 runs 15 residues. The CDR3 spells CASSIGGGAFGEQFF. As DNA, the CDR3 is TGTGCCAGTAGTATCGGCGGGGGGGCTTTTGGTGAGCAGTTCTTC.

CDR3 DNA sequence: TGTGCCAGCAGTTACGTGAGAGAGACCCAGTACTTC. As protein: CASSYVRETQYF. The V call is TRBV6-2 or TRBV6-3, the J call TRBJ2-5; no clear D. Trimming removed 2 bases at V and 4 bases at J, with 5 bases between. This CDR3 spans 12 amino acids. Germline V gene data show CDR1 as MNHEY and CDR2 as SVGEGT.

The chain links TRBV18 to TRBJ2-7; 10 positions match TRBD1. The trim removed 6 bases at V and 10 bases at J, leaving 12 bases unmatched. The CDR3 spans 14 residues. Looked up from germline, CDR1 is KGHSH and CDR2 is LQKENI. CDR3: CASSQQGQGSPQYF. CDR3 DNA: TGTGCCAGCTCCCAACAGGGACAGGGGTCCCCCCAGTACTTC.

Written as DNA, the CDR3 is TGTGCCAGCACCAAGGACAGGACTAATGAAAAACTGTTTTTT. Translating it yields CASTKDRTNEKLFF. The genes are TRBV6-6 and TRBJ1-4, with 7 bases that match TRBD1. Germline V gene data show CDR1 as MNHNY and CDR2 as SVGAGI (reference sequence). The CDR3 has 14 residues. With V trimmed by 7 bases and J by 2 bases, 4 bases remained unmatched.

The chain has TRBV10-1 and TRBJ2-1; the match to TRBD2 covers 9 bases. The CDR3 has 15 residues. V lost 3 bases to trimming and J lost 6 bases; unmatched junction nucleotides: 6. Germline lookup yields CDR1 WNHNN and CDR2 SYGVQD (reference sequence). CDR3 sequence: CASSEPSGGLNEQFF. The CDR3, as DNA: TGCGCCAGCAGTGAACCGAGCGGGGGGCTCAATGAGCAGTTCTTC.

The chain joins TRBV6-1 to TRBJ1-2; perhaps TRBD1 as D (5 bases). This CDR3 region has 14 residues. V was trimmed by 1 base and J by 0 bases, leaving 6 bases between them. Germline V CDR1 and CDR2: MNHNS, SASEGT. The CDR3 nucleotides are TGTGCCAGCAGTGAAGACAGGTCTAACTATGGCTACACCTTC. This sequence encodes CASSEDRSNYGYTF.

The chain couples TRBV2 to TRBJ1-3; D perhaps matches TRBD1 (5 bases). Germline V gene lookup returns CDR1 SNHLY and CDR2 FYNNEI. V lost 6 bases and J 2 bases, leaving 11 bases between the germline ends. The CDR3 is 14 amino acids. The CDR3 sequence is CASRDISAGNTIYF. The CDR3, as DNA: TGTGCCAGCAGGGACATCTCCGCTGGAAACACCATATATTTT.

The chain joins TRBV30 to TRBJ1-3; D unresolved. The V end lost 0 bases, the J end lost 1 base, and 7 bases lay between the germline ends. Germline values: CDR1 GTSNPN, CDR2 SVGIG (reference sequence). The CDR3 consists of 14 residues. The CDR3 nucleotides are TGTGCCTGGAGTGTTATACTATCTGGAAACACCATATATTTT. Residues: CAWSVILSGNTIYF.

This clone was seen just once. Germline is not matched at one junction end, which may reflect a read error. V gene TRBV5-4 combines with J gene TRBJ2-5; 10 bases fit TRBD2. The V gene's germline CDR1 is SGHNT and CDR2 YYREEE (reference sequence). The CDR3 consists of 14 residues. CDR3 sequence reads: CASSLSSGGPTKHF. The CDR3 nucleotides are TGTGCCAGCAGCCTCTCTAGCGGGGGCCCGACAAAGCACTTC.

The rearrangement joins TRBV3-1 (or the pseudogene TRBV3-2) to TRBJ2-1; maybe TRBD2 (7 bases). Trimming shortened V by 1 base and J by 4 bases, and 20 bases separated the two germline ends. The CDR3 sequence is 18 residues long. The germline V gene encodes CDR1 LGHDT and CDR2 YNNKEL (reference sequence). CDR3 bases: TGTGCCAGCAGCCAAGGGCCGTTGTCGGGGGGCTTTTACAATGAGCAGTTCTTC. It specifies CASSQGPLSGGFYNEQFF.

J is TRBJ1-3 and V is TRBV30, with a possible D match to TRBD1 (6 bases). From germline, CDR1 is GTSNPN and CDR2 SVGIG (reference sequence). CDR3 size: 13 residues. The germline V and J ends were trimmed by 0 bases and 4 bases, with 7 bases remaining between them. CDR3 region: CAWSVGQGNTIYF. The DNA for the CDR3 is TGTGCCTGGAGTGTCGGACAGGGAAACACCATATATTTT.

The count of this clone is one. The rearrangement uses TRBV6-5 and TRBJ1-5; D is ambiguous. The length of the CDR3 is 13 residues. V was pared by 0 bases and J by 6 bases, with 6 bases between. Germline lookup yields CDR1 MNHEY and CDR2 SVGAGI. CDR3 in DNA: TGTGCCAGCAGTTACTCCCCGAGTCAGCCCCAGCATTTT. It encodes CASSYSPSQPQHF.

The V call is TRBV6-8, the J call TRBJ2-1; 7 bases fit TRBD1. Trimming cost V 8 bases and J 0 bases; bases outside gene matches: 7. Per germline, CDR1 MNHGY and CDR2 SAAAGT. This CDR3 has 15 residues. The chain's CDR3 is CASLKDRASYNEQFF. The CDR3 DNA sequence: TGTGCCAGCCTTAAAGACAGGGCCTCCTACAATGAGCAGTTCTTC.

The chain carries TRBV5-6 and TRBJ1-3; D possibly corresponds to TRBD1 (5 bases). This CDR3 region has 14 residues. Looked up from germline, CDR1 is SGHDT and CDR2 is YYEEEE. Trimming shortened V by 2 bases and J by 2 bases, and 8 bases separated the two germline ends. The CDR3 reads CASSFGRAGNTIYF. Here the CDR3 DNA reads TGTGCCAGCAGCTTTGGCAGGGCTGGAAACACCATATATTTT.

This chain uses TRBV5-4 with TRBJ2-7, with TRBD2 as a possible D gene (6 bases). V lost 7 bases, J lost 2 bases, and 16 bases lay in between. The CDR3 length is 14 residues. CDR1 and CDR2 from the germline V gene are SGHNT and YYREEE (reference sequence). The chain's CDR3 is CASGTWGVPYEQYF. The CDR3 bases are TGTGCCAGCGGTACCTGGGGGGTACCCTACGAGCAGTACTTC.

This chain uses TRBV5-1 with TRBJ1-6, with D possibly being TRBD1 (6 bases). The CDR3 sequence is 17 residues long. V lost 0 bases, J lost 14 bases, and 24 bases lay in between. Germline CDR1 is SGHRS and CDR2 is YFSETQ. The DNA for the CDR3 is TGCGCCAGCAGCTTGGTAGGGATCGGACAGTCCCCTTTCACCCTCCACTTT. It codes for CASSLVGIGQSPFTLHF.

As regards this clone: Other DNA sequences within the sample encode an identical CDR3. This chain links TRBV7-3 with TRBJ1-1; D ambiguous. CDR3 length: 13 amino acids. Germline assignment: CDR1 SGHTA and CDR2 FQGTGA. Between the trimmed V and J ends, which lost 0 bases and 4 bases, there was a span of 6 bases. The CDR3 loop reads CASSLTGGTEAFF. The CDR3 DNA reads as TGTGCCAGCAGCTTAACGGGAGGCACTGAAGCTTTCTTT. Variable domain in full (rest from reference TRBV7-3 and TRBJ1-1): GAGVSQTPSNKVTEKGKYVELRCDPISGHTALYWYRQSLGQGPEFLIYFQGTGAADDSGLPNDRFFAVRPEGSVSTLKIQRTERGDSAVYLCASSLTGGTEAFFGQGTRLTVV.

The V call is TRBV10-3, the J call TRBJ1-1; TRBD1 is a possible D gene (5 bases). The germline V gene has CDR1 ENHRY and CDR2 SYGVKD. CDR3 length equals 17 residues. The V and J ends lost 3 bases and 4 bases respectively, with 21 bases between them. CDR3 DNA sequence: TGTGCCATCAGTGACCCGAGAACGCGGGGGTTAGGCACTGAAGCTTTCTTT. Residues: CAISDPRTRGLGTEAFF.